The next 17 T cell receptor beta chains were all read from a single sample in a study of blood T cells in healthy people across ages. Next came a second PCR, run for 7 to 11 cycles, which used a sample-barcoded 5' primer along with a J-beta primer mix. TCRdb used MiXCR to reprocess the 5' RACE reads, holding one entry per CDR3 protein. The sample lists about 640,000 distinct CDR3 sequences, about 53% occurring once. The material sequenced was blood. The origin of the receptors is a man aged 55 to 70 in good health.

V gene TRBV3-1 combines with J gene TRBJ2-1, with 7 bases fitting TRBD2. The V gene end was trimmed by 1 base and the J gene end by 7 bases; junction bases not matched to a gene: 13. The CDR3 loop spans 17 amino acids. CDR1 is LGHDT and CDR2 is YNNKEL in the germline V gene (reference sequence). The CDR3 here is CASSQGGGTRGFNEQFF. The CDR3, as DNA: TGTGCCAGCAGCCAAGGGGGAGGGACTCGCGGGTTTAATGAGCAGTTCTTC.

The gene calls are TRBV5-1 and TRBJ2-5, with 8 bases aligning to TRBD2. The CDR3 has 16 amino acids. V lost 4 bases and J lost 5; bases outside the gene matches: 13. CDR1 is SGHRS and CDR2 is YFSETQ in the germline V gene. This chain's CDR3 is CASSRNGLAGRETQYF. CDR3 bases: TGCGCCAGCAGCCGCAACGGACTAGCTGGGCGCGAGACCCAGTACTTC.

The chain employs TRBV4-2 and TRBJ2-2; 12 bases are a match to TRBD2. Germline loops: CDR1 LGHNA, CDR2 YNFKEQ. This CDR3 is 14 amino acids long. V shed 8 bases, J shed 4 bases, and the junction held 2 bases outside the gene matches. The CDR3 nucleotides read TGTGCCAGCCGGGGACTAGCGGGCACCGGGGAGCTGTTTTTT. It encodes CASRGLAGTGELFF.

This chain links TRBV10-2 with TRBJ2-7, with a tentative D call TRBD2 (5 bases). Judging by the DNA end, TRBJ2-5 fits better; the J call may be wrong. The CDR3 contains 13 residues. Germline V gene sequence: CDR1 WSHSY, CDR2 SAAADI. The CDR3 coding sequence is TGCGCCAGCAGTGAGCTGGGAGAAGAGACCCAGTACTTC. This encodes CASSELGEETQYF.

This clonotype has just a few counts. The chain employs TRBV4-1 and TRBJ1-2, with D possibly TRBD1 on 5 matching bases. The germline gives CDR1 MGHRA, CDR2 YSYEKL. Trimming removed 0 bases at V and 0 bases at J, with 11 bases between. The CDR3 totals 16 residues. The CDR3 protein is CASSQDLTRANYGYTF. The DNA for the CDR3 is TGCGCCAGCAGCCAAGATCTTACCAGGGCTAACTATGGCTACACCTTC.

J is TRBJ2-5 and V is TRBV28, with 8 positions matching TRBD2. Germline CDR1 is MDHEN and CDR2 is SYDVKM. V lost 5 bases to trimming and J lost 2 bases; unmatched junction nucleotides: 7. The CDR3 covers 15 residues. The CDR3 DNA reads TGTGCCAGCAGTACTAAGCGGGGGCCGCAAGAGACCCAGTACTTC. Translating it yields CASSTKRGPQETQYF.

The chain has TRBV12-3 or TRBV12-4 and TRBJ2-1; 12 bases agree with TRBD1. Trimming took 3 bases from V and 8 from J; bases not matched to a gene: 8. The CDR3 extends over 16 amino acids. The DNA of the CDR3 is TGTGCCAGCAGTTTGGGGGCCGGGACAGGGGGCGATGAGCAGTTCTTC. Protein sequence: CASSLGAGTGGDEQFF.

The sample holds a few counts of this clonotype. This chain uses TRBV15 with TRBJ1-2; 9 bases are a match to TRBD1. There are 14 residues in the CDR3. The V gene end was trimmed by 4 bases and the J gene end by 4 bases; junction bases not matched to a gene: 4. The germline V gene has CDR1 LNHNV and CDR2 YYDKDF (reference sequence). CDR3 sequence: CATSTRTGVYGYTF. DNA of the CDR3: TGTGCCACCAGCACCAGGACAGGGGTCTATGGCTACACCTTC.

The chain links TRBV3-1 to TRBJ2-2; 7 positions match TRBD1. The germline V gene encodes CDR1 LGHDT and CDR2 YNNKEL (reference sequence). This CDR3 has 17 amino acids. With V trimmed by 2 bases and J by 3 bases, 9 bases remained unmatched. The chain's CDR3 is CASSQFTQGRYTGELFF. CDR3 coding DNA: TGTGCCAGCAGCCAATTCACACAGGGGCGTTACACCGGGGAGCTGTTTTTT.

The chain joins TRBV20-1 to TRBJ1-2, with TRBD1 matching 10 bases. There are 14 residues in the CDR3. The J segment lost 3 bases and the V segment lost 3 bases, leaving 4 bases of the junction unmatched. Looked up from germline, CDR1 is DFQATT and CDR2 is SNEGSKA (reference sequence). DNA of the CDR3: TGCAGTGCTAGGGGGACAGGGGCGGACTATGGCTACACCTTC. As protein: CSARGTGADYGYTF.

The V gene is TRBV6-5, the J gene TRBJ2-7; TRBD2 aligns across 8 bases. Germline values: CDR1 MNHEY, CDR2 SVGAGI. The V and J ends lost 2 bases and 0 bases, in that order; junction bases with no gene match: 6. CDR3 size: 16 residues. The CDR3 DNA reads TGTGCCAGCAGTTACGGGCGCGGGGGGAGCTCCTACGAGCAGTACTTC. Translating gives CASSYGRGGSSYEQYF.

This clonotype was seen only a few times. This chain joins TRBV10-1 and TRBJ2-4, with a tentative D call TRBD2 (6 bases). The V end was cut by 3 bases, the J end by 1 base, with 22 bases between. Germline CDR1 is WNHNN and CDR2 is SYGVQD (reference sequence). The CDR3 contains 19 residues. Here the CDR3 reads CASSEYPGLQPGAKNIQYF. The CDR3, as DNA: TGCGCCAGCAGTGAATACCCGGGACTCCAACCCGGGGCCAAAAACATTCAGTACTTC.

The V call is TRBV18, the J call TRBJ2-5; 7 bases are shared with TRBD2. From germline, CDR1 is KGHSH and CDR2 LQKENI. This CDR3 contains 17 residues. Trimming took 3 bases from V and 0 from J; bases not matched to a gene: 10. CDR3 in amino acids: CASSPNTGGPYQETQYF. CDR3 nucleotides: TGTGCCAGCTCACCCAACACGGGGGGACCGTACCAAGAGACCCAGTACTTC.

In its sample, this clonotype was seen a few times. The chain uses TRBV12-3 or TRBV12-4 and TRBJ1-1; D is possibly TRBD1 (6 bases). The germline V and J ends were trimmed by 2 bases and 4 bases, with 8 bases remaining between them. CDR3 length equals 13 residues. CDR3: CASSLTGTTEAFF. As DNA, the CDR3 is TGTGCCAGCAGTTTAACAGGGACCACTGAAGCTTTCTTT.

The chain carries TRBV20-1 and TRBJ1-2; 8 bases align to TRBD1. The junction had 10 bases not matched to a gene; V was cut back by 3 bases and J by 7 bases. Germline V CDR1 and CDR2: DFQATT, SNEGSKA (reference sequence). The CDR3 contains 14 residues. The CDR3 sequence: CSAREGQGGAGYTF. The DNA of the CDR3 is TGCAGTGCTAGGGAAGGACAGGGAGGGGCTGGCTACACCTTC.

The J gene is TRBJ2-7, the V gene TRBV11-2, with 11 bases lining up with TRBD2. CDR3 length equals 15 residues. Germline V gene sequence: CDR1 SGHAT, CDR2 FQNNGV. V dropped 5 bases and J dropped 2; count of bases not matched to a gene: 5. CDR3 sequence: CASSPGLAATYEQYF. CDR3 bases: TGTGCCAGCAGCCCGGGACTAGCGGCGACCTACGAGCAGTACTTC.

On this clonotype: This may arise from a read error, as a much more abundant clone is one base away. J is TRBJ2-4 and V is TRBV11-2, with unresolved D. From germline, CDR1 is SGHAT and CDR2 FQNNGV. This CDR3 spans 14 amino acids. CDR3 region: CVSSLVGTKNIQYF. The CDR3 coding sequence is TGTGTCAGCAGCTTAGTGGGGACCAAAAACATTCAGTACTTC.